This passage covers 30 T cell receptor beta chains from one sample sequenced in a study of human T cells and chemical hapten exposure. Time point indicated: pre-sensitization, week 0. Treatment: therapeutic diphenylcyclopropenone sensitization with weekly scalp DPC. Someone pulled total RNA out of unfractionated whole blood. TCRdb called the RACE reads again in MiXCR, with one record for every CDR3 protein. There are about 35,000 distinct CDR3 sequences in the sample; around 12% occur only once, and 1.5% to 2% lies in the top ten. This material consisted of whole blood, taken in connection with sensitization to the hapten diphenylcyclopropenone (DPC). These receptors originate from a woman in her thirties or forties with alopecia areata. Some clones in this sample may be carry-over from other donors' samples.

This clonotype was detected only once. A much larger clone lies a single base off, so this may be a read error. V usage is TRBV7-2 and J usage is TRBJ1-1; no firm D call. The CDR3 covers 15 residues. Germline CDR1 reads SGHTA; CDR2 reads FQGNSA. The V gene lost 3 bases and the J gene lost 1 base, with 12 bases spanning the gap. CDR3 protein: CASSFDPHTNTEAFF. In DNA form, the CDR3 reads TGTGCCAGCAGCTTCGACCCACACACGAACACTGAAGCTTTCTTT.

The chain is built from TRBV5-6 and TRBJ1-4; D not resolved. CDR1 and CDR2 (germline): SGHDT, YYEEEE. V lost 2 bases, J lost 3 bases, and 8 bases lay in between. This CDR3 has 14 residues. The CDR3 DNA follows: TGTGCCAGCAGCTTTTCTCTGCCTAATGAAAAACTGTTTTTT. Amino acid sequence: CASSFSLPNEKLFF.

In this sample, this clonotype turned up many times. J is TRBJ2-5 and V is TRBV4-2, with D uncertain. This CDR3 contains 14 residues. The V gene's germline CDR1 is LGHNA and CDR2 YNFKEQ. The V and J ends lost 1 base and 0 bases respectively, with 6 bases between them. The chain's CDR3 is CASSQGNNQETQYF. The DNA of the CDR3 is TGTGCCAGCAGCCAAGGAAACAACCAAGAGACCCAGTACTTC.

This clonotype showed up many times. V usage is TRBV6-6 and J usage is TRBJ1-5; D is unresolved. Germline V gene lookup returns CDR1 MNHNY and CDR2 SVGAGI (reference sequence). This CDR3 comprises 17 residues. Trimming left V 0 bases short and J 3 bases short, with 15 bases between. The CDR3, as DNA: TGTGCCAGCAGTTACTCGATTGGGCAGGAGAACAATCAGCCCCAGCATTTT. This translates into CASSYSIGQENNQPQHF.

This clonotype was recorded at least ten times. The chain combines TRBV6-5 with TRBJ1-2; 12 nucleotides match TRBD1. Germline V gene data show CDR1 as MNHEY and CDR2 as SVGAGI. V shed 5 bases, J shed 4 bases, and the junction held 5 bases outside the gene matches. This CDR3 region has 15 residues. This CDR3 is CASSRDRGLAYGYTF. In nucleotides, the CDR3 is TGTGCCAGCAGTCGGGACAGGGGGCTTGCCTATGGCTACACCTTC.

As concerns this clonotype: The junction departs from germline at one end; a sequencing error may be responsible. V is TRBV7-7 and J is TRBJ2-4; 11 positions match TRBD2. The germline CDR1 and CDR2 sequences are SSHAT and FNYEAQ (reference sequence). The CDR3 length is 17 residues. CDR3 sequence (DNA): TGTGCTAGCAGCTTAAGGTCTAGCGGGAGGACCAAAAACATTCAGTACTTC. It encodes CASSLRSSGRTKNIQYF.

This clonotype was counted many times. The J gene is TRBJ1-1, the V gene TRBV11-2, with D possibly matching TRBD1 (5 bases). The germline V gene encodes CDR1 SGHAT and CDR2 FQNNGV. Between the trimmed V and J ends, which lost 2 bases and 4 bases, there was a span of 11 bases. The CDR3 is made up of 14 amino acids. CDR3 coding DNA: TGTGCCAGCAGCTTAAACACAGGCGCCACTGAAGCTTTCTTT. This sequence encodes CASSLNTGATEAFF.

This clonotype occurred many times. The gene calls are TRBV7-2 and TRBJ1-2; 7 positions match TRBD1. Germline V gene data show CDR1 as SGHTA and CDR2 as FQGNSA. CDR3 length: 14 amino acids. J gave up 0 bases and V 5 bases, and 3 bases lay outside the gene matches. The CDR3 DNA reads as TGTGCCAGCAGCACAGGGACAGCTAACTATGGCTACACCTTC. Translated: CASSTGTANYGYTF.

The rearrangement links TRBV15 to TRBJ2-3; D not certain. The CDR3 contains 12 residues. CDR1 and CDR2 (germline): LNHNV, YYDKDF (reference sequence). V gave up 5 bases and J gave up 5 bases, with 8 bases separating them. The CDR3 DNA sequence: TGTGCCACCAGCCCCCAGGAAGATACGCAGTATTTT. It encodes CATSPQEDTQYF.

The table lists this clonotype with a count of one. This chain uses TRBV5-6 with TRBJ2-2, with D hard to call. The length of the CDR3 is 14 residues. Germline CDR1 and CDR2: SGHDT and YYEEEE. Trimming left V 1 base short and J 4 bases short, with 8 bases between. CDR3 region: CASSLRSLTGELFF. The CDR3 coding sequence is TGTGCCAGCAGCTTGAGGTCCCTCACCGGGGAGCTGTTTTTT. Combining the CDR3 with reference TRBV5-6 and TRBJ2-2 gives the whole variable domain DAGVTQSPTHLIKTRGQQVTLRCSPKSGHDTVSWYQQALGQGPQFIFQYYEEEERQRGNFPDRFSGHQFPNYSSELNVNALLLGDSALYLCASSLRSLTGELFFGEGSRLTVL.

V usage is TRBV5-1 and J usage is TRBJ2-1; 8 bases fit TRBD2. Trimming at V came to 0 bases and at J to 5 bases, leaving 4 bases not matched to a gene. CDR3 length: 15 residues. The germline V gene encodes CDR1 SGHRS and CDR2 YFSETQ. The CDR3 protein is CASSLVVAGNNEQFF. CDR3 sequence (DNA): TGCGCCAGCAGCTTGGTAGTAGCGGGAAACAATGAGCAGTTCTTC. Looking up the rest from reference TRBV5-1 and TRBJ2-1 gives the full variable domain: KAGVTQTPRYLIKTRGQQVTLSCSPISGHRSVSWYQQTPGQGLQFLFEYFSETQRNKGNFPGRFSGRQFSNSRSEMNVSTLELGDSALYLCASSLVVAGNNEQFFGPGTRLTVL.

This clonotype was recorded at least ten times. The gene calls are TRBV7-8 and TRBJ1-5; D is perhaps TRBD1 (5 bases). CDR1 is SGHVS and CDR2 is FQNEAQ in the germline V gene. The V end lost 6 bases, the J end lost 1 base, and 7 bases lay between the germline ends. This CDR3 has 13 amino acids. The CDR3 loop is CASSRDSNQPQHF. The CDR3 DNA reads TGTGCCAGCAGTCGGGACAGCAATCAGCCCCAGCATTTT.

Of note for this clonotype: This may stem from a read error, because a much larger clone lies one nucleotide away. J is TRBJ1-2 and V is TRBV5-4, with D possibly matching TRBD1 (5 bases). The CDR3 runs to 14 residues. Looked up from germline, CDR1 is SGHNT and CDR2 is YYREEE (reference sequence). The DNA for the CDR3 is TGTGTCAGCAGCTTACCCAGGGAGGCCTATGGCTACACCTTC. This gives the protein CVSSLPREAYGYTF. Based on the CDR3 plus reference TRBV5-4 and TRBJ1-2, the full variable domain is ETGVTQSPTHLIKTRGQQVTLRCSSQSGHNTVSWYQQALGQGPQFIFQYYREEENGRGNFPPRFSGLQFPNYSSELNVNALELDDSALYLCVSSLPREAYGYTFGSGTRLTVV.

This clonotype has just a few counts. The chain recombines TRBV12-3 or TRBV12-4 with TRBJ1-4; D gene unclear. V dropped 2 bases and J dropped 0 bases, with 13 bases sitting between them. The CDR3 has 17 residues. The CDR3 here is CASSLRPWPATNEKLFF. In DNA form, the CDR3 reads TGTGCCAGCAGTTTAAGACCCTGGCCCGCAACTAATGAAAAACTGTTTTTT.

In this sample, this clonotype is medium-sized. V gene TRBV9 combines with J gene TRBJ2-3; 12 bases match TRBD2. The junction had 5 bases not matched to a gene; V was cut back by 0 bases and J by 6 bases. This CDR3 has 16 residues. CDR1 is SGDLS and CDR2 is YYNGEE in the germline V gene. CDR3 protein: CASSVEASGGADTQYF. CDR3 in DNA: TGTGCCAGCAGCGTAGAGGCTAGCGGGGGGGCTGATACGCAGTATTTT.

This clonotype was recorded many times. The J gene is TRBJ2-7, the V gene TRBV12-3 or TRBV12-4, with TRBD2 matching 10 bases. The CDR3 contains 16 residues. V dropped 4 bases and J dropped 4; count of bases not matched to a gene: 10. The CDR3 sequence: CASSSSGASGGYEQYF. CDR3 DNA: TGTGCCAGCAGTTCCTCGGGGGCTAGCGGGGGTTACGAGCAGTACTTC.

This clonotype was found a few times. The rearrangement links TRBV10-2 to TRBJ1-1, with 8 bases that match TRBD1. V was clipped by 6 bases and J by 4 bases; unmatched bases: 7. The CDR3 totals 14 residues. The germline gives CDR1 WSHSY, CDR2 SAAADI. The CDR3 region is CASRGDRGITEAFF. The DNA for the CDR3 is TGCGCCAGCAGGGGTGACAGGGGAATCACTGAAGCTTTCTTT.

This clonotype has ten or more counts. The chain is built from TRBV5-1 and TRBJ1-5; 10 nucleotides line up with TRBD1. In germline, CDR1 is SGHRS, CDR2 YFSETQ. CDR3 length: 14 amino acids. Trimming at V came to 5 bases and at J to 5 bases, leaving 4 bases not matched to a gene. Here the CDR3 DNA reads TGCGCCAGCAGTCCCGGGACAGGGGATCAGCCCCAGCATTTT. Its translation: CASSPGTGDQPQHF.

This clonotype was seen ten or more times. The V call is TRBV4-3, the J call TRBJ1-4; 9 nucleotides agree with TRBD1. The CDR3 runs 17 residues. After removal of 0 bases from V and 6 bases from J, the junction contained 8 bases not matched to a gene. Germline V gene data show CDR1 as LGHNA and CDR2 as YSLEER. The CDR3 reads CASSQEKAGQGYEKLFF. In DNA, the CDR3 is TGCGCCAGCAGCCAAGAAAAGGCAGGACAGGGGTATGAAAAACTGTTTTTT.

This clonotype occurred a few times. The gene calls are TRBV30 and TRBJ2-1, with 7 bases matching TRBD2. The germline CDR1 and CDR2 sequences are GTSNPN and SVGIG (reference sequence). The CDR3 runs 11 residues. Germline trimming cut 2 bases from V and 9 bases from J; bases unmatched to any gene: 1. CDR3 DNA sequence: TGTGCCTGGAGTACGGGAGGTGAGCAGTTCTTC. It specifies CAWSTGGEQFF.

This clonotype occurred many times. This chain joins TRBV12-3 or TRBV12-4 and TRBJ2-3, with TRBD1 matching 8 bases. The J segment lost 0 bases and the V segment lost 4 bases, leaving 3 bases of the junction unmatched. This CDR3 region has 15 residues. CDR3 sequence (DNA): TGTGCCAGCAGTTCACAGGGGGTCAGCACAGATACGCAGTATTTT. It specifies CASSSQGVSTDTQYF.

V is TRBV2 and J is TRBJ2-5, with 7 nucleotides matching TRBD2. V was clipped by 6 bases and J by 2 bases; unmatched bases: 3. Germline V CDR1 and CDR2: SNHLY, FYNNEI. The CDR3 loop spans 13 amino acids. The CDR3 here is CASRRELQETQYF. CDR3 nucleotide sequence: TGTGCCAGCAGGCGGGAGCTTCAAGAGACCCAGTACTTC.

The genes are TRBV10-2 and TRBJ2-1, with D maybe TRBD2 (6 bases). The V gene's germline CDR1 is WSHSY and CDR2 SAAADI. V shed 3 bases and J shed 10 bases, with 10 bases lying between them. CDR3 size: 12 residues. CDR3 loop: CASSDSSGEQFF. Written as DNA, the CDR3 is TGCGCCAGCAGTGATTCGAGCGGGGAGCAGTTCTTC.

A few counts support this clonotype. The gene calls are TRBV28 and TRBJ2-7; 9 nucleotides align to TRBD1. Germline CDR1 MDHEN, CDR2 SYDVKM. The CDR3 is made up of 15 amino acids. Losses at the gene ends were 6 bases for V and 2 bases for J; bases not matched to a gene: 8. CDR3: CASSEDRGITYEQYF. Written as DNA, the CDR3 is TGTGCCAGCAGCGAAGACAGGGGGATCACCTACGAGCAGTACTTC.

In this sample, this clonotype turned up many times. The chain joins TRBV3-1 to TRBJ2-3; 12 nucleotides line up with TRBD2. The junction had 6 bases not matched to a gene; V was cut back by 0 bases and J by 2 bases. CDR3 length equals 18 residues. CDR1 and CDR2 from the germline V gene are LGHDT and YNNKEL (reference sequence). CDR3 region: CASSQDQLAGGHTDTQYF. The CDR3 DNA reads as TGTGCCAGCAGCCAAGACCAACTAGCGGGGGGCCACACAGATACGCAGTATTTT.

V is TRBV7-2 and J is TRBJ2-6; D is undetermined. Germline V CDR1 and CDR2: SGHTA, FQGNSA. The V and J ends lost 2 bases and 0 bases respectively, with 11 bases between them. CDR3 length equals 17 residues. This CDR3 is CASSLMSPRSGANVLTF. DNA of the CDR3: TGTGCCAGCAGCTTAATGAGCCCTCGCTCTGGGGCCAACGTCCTGACTTTC.

This clonotype has a count of ten or more. The chain employs TRBV7-9 and TRBJ1-2, with D tentatively TRBD1 (5 bases). CDR1 is SEHNR, CDR2 FQNEAQ, per germline (reference sequence). The V and J ends lost 4 bases and 6 bases respectively, with 9 bases between them. The length of the CDR3 is 12 residues. CDR3 sequence reads: CASSSQGDGYTF. CDR3 nucleotide sequence: TGTGCCAGCAGCTCACAAGGGGATGGCTACACCTTC.

This chain links TRBV6-4 with TRBJ1-2; the D gene is possibly TRBD1 (5 bases). Germline V gives CDR1 MRHNA, CDR2 SNTAGT. The V end was cut by 3 bases, the J end by 4 bases, with 9 bases between. This CDR3 spans 13 amino acids. CDR3 sequence reads: CASSDGDSYGYTF. The CDR3 DNA is TGTGCCAGCAGTGATGGCGACAGCTATGGCTACACCTTC.

This clonotype was seen repeatedly, ten times or more. This chain's CDR3 is CASSPIGNTEAFF. Written as DNA, the CDR3 is TGTGCCAGCAGCCCAATAGGGAACACTGAAGCTTTCTTT. The genes are TRBV4-2 and TRBJ1-1; no clear D gene. CDR3 size: 13 residues. The V and J ends lost 4 bases and 1 base respectively, with 7 bases between them. Germline lookup yields CDR1 LGHNA and CDR2 YNFKEQ.

This clonotype turned up a few times. The rearrangement joins TRBV2 to TRBJ1-5, with D maybe TRBD1 (5 bases). This CDR3 region has 14 residues. Germline V gene sequence: CDR1 SNHLY, CDR2 FYNNEI. Trimming cost V 3 bases and J 4 bases, with 10 bases left between them. The CDR3: CASSDNGGNQPQHF. CDR3 in DNA: TGTGCCAGCAGTGATAACGGGGGAAATCAGCCCCAGCATTTT.